The 27 T cell receptor beta chains given below trace back to one sample, sequenced in a study of Tregs in tolerant kidney transplant recipients. Clones were read by immunoSEQ multiplex PCR, and TCRdb kept only the in-frame ones, dropping some. The listing contains roughly 34,000 clones. The source was CD8+ T cells from blood, collected before the transplant. The receptors were gathered from a human donor who received a combined kidney and bone marrow transplant.

Details on this clone: The CDR3 is cut off 3 residues early in the read; its end comes from the germline J gene. The chain links TRBV7-6 to TRBJ1-2; D might be TRBD1 (5 bases). V dropped 5 bases and J dropped 4 bases, with 14 bases sitting between them. The CDR3 is 14 amino acids. Germline V gives CDR1 SGHVS, CDR2 FNYEAQ. CDR3 DNA (partial): TGTGCCAGCAGCCCGGGGGAGTCCGGCTATGGC. Its translation is CASSPGESGYG. In full, the CDR3 reads CASSPGESGYGYTF.

With regard to this clone: The read comes to an end 3 residues before the CDR3 does, leaving the germline J gene to fill in the end. V is TRBV7-6 and J is TRBJ2-3; 7 positions agree with TRBD1. Per the germline V gene, CDR1 is SGHVS and CDR2 is FNYEAQ. The CDR3 extends over 15 amino acids. J was trimmed by 0 bases and V by 6 bases; bases with no gene match: 6. The CDR3 loop reads CASRRTGGSTDTQYF. CDR3 DNA (partial): TGTGCCAGCAGGAGGACAGGTGGAAGCACAGATACG.

Of note for this clone: Mismatch with germline at one junction end may stem from a read error. The CDR3 extends 3 residues past the end of the read, so its final part is completed from the germline J gene. This chain links TRBV4-2 with TRBJ2-7; D possibly corresponds to TRBD1 (6 bases). The length of the CDR3 is 16 residues. Germline CDR1 reads LGHNA; CDR2 reads YNFKEQ. The CDR3 bases that were read are TGCGCCAGCAGCCAAGGGTTGGGGACAACCTCCTACGAG. This codes for CASSQGLGTTSYE. The CDR3 in its entirety is CASSQGLGTTSYEQYF.

Turning to this clone: Read sequence stops 3 residues before the CDR3 end, and the germline J gene provides the missing end. This chain joins TRBV19 and TRBJ1-2; TRBD1 matches at 7 bases. The CDR3 has 15 residues. After removal of 6 bases from V and 6 bases from J, the junction contained 13 bases not matched to a gene. CDR1 is LNHDA and CDR2 is SQIVND in the germline V gene (reference sequence). CDR3 protein: CASRLEGGSLNGYTF. CDR3 DNA, as far as it was read: TGTGCCAGTAGGCTCGAAGGGGGCTCGTTGAATGGC.

A note on this clone: The read ends 3 residues early relative to the CDR3; the germline J gene fills the gap. This chain connects TRBV5-1 to TRBJ1-6; D remains ambiguous. There are 15 residues in the CDR3. Germline V lookup: CDR1 SGHRS, CDR2 YFSETQ. The V end lost 0 bases, the J end lost 7 bases, and 11 bases lay between the germline ends. CDR3 in amino acids: CASSLAGLYNSPLHF. Incomplete CDR3 DNA: TGCGCCAGCAGCTTGGCAGGACTTTACAATTCACCC.

As for this clone: Coverage ceases 3 residues before the CDR3 finishes, and the germline J gene fills in the end. The sample carries other DNA sequences with the same CDR3. The chain is built from TRBV5-1 and TRBJ1-1; D gene uncertain. This CDR3 spans 13 amino acids. Per germline, CDR1 SGHRS and CDR2 YFSETQ. V was clipped by 0 bases and J by 5 bases, with 8 bases between them. This chain's CDR3 is CASSLGAGTEAFF. The CDR3 bases that were read are TGCGCCAGCAGCTTGGGGGCTGGGACTGAA.

In regard to this clone: The read gets to within 3 residues of the CDR3 end, and the germline J gene fills in the rest. The rearrangement links TRBV7-8 to TRBJ2-7; D could derive from TRBD1 or TRBD2 (7 bases each). V lost 5 bases to trimming and J lost 6 bases, with 20 bases between them. The CDR3 is 15 residues long. Per the germline V gene, CDR1 is SGHVS and CDR2 is FQNEAQ. Here the CDR3 reads CASSPNRGGLIEQYF. Partial CDR3 DNA: TGTGCCAGCAGCCCCAACAGGGGAGGGCTGATCGAG.

In the case of this clone: The sequenced fragment ends 3 residues before the CDR3 boundary, so the rest is inferred from the germline J gene. The chain links TRBV5-8 to TRBJ1-1; D is perhaps TRBD1 (5 bases). V lost 6 bases to trimming and J lost 6 bases, with 21 bases between them. Per the germline V gene, CDR1 is SGHTS and CDR2 is YDEGEE. The CDR3 consists of 15 residues. The CDR3 bases that were read are TGTGCCAGCACACCGGCGGGGGGGTTTCTGGCTGAA. Translated, it gives CASTPAGGFLAE. The whole CDR3 reads CASTPAGGFLAEAFF.

Comment on this clone: The read comes to an end 3 residues before the CDR3 does, leaving the germline J gene to fill in the end. The chain employs TRBV13 and TRBJ2-5, with 9 bases aligning to TRBD2. V dropped 1 base and J dropped 1; count of bases not matched to a gene: 4. This CDR3 is 16 amino acids long. CDR1 and CDR2 (germline): PRHDT, FYEKMQ (reference sequence). The CDR3 protein is CASSLASGGIQETQYF. The covered CDR3 bases are TGTGCCAGCAGCTTAGCCAGCGGGGGGATCCAAGAGACC.

On this clone: The CDR3 end lies 3 residues beyond the end of the read and is filled in from the germline J gene. The rearrangement links TRBV2 to TRBJ2-7, with D possibly TRBD1 on 6 matching bases. This CDR3 is 14 amino acids long. Per the germline V gene, CDR1 is SNHLY and CDR2 is FYNNEI. The V gene lost 6 bases and the J gene lost 3 bases, with 15 bases spanning the gap. The CDR3 region is CASRSDSSIYEQYF. The CDR3 DNA, read in part, is TGTGCCAGCAGGTCGGACAGCTCCATCTACGAG.

Comment on this clone: The CDR3 end lies 3 residues beyond the end of the read and is filled in from the germline J gene. The chain links TRBV13 to TRBJ1-5; D uncertain. The V gene's germline CDR1 is PRHDT and CDR2 FYEKMQ (reference sequence). The CDR3 is 12 residues long. V lost 3 bases and J 3 bases, leaving 3 bases between the germline ends. The sequenced CDR3 bases are TGTGCCAGCAGCTTTAACAATCAGCCC. Its protein is CASSFNNQP. The full CDR3 protein is CASSFNNQPQHF.

As regards this clone: The read stops 3 residues short of the end of the CDR3; the missing end is completed from the germline J gene. This chain uses TRBV20-1 with TRBJ1-1, with 9 bases identical to TRBD1. Unmatched junction bases numbered 7, after V lost 4 bases and J lost 4 bases. Germline-derived CDR1 and CDR2 are DFQATT and SNEGSKA (reference sequence). The CDR3 covers 14 residues. The covered CDR3 bases are TGCAGTGCTATTGCCCAGGACAGGGGCACTGAA. Translating it yields CSAIAQDRGTE. The whole CDR3 protein reads CSAIAQDRGTEAFF.

Concerning this clone: The read comes to an end 3 residues before the CDR3 does, leaving the germline J gene to fill in the end. The rearrangement joins TRBV7-6 to TRBJ2-7, with a weak D call TRBD2 (6 bases). Trimming removed 0 bases from V and 3 bases from J, with 15 bases in between. Germline V gene sequence: CDR1 SGHVS, CDR2 FNYEAQ. This CDR3 is built from 16 residues. This CDR3 reads CASSLAEGRRDYEQYF. The sequenced CDR3 bases are TGTGCCAGCAGCTTAGCGGAGGGCAGGCGGGACTACGAG.

This clone shows up as medium-sized by frequency. The missing CDR3 end, 3 residues past where the read stops, is filled in from the germline J gene. This sequence joins TRBV6-2 or TRBV6-3 and TRBJ2-3, with 11 bases lining up with TRBD2. This CDR3 spans 15 amino acids. Germline V gene data show CDR1 as MNHEY and CDR2 as SVGEGT. Losses at the gene ends were 4 bases for V and 0 bases for J; bases not matched to a gene: 0. CDR3 DNA (partial): TGTGCCAGCAGTTGGACTAGCGGGAGCACAGATACG. Amino acid sequence: CASSWTSGSTDT. The full CDR3 protein reads CASSWTSGSTDTQYF.

A word on this clone: Read coverage stops 3 residues before the CDR3 terminus; the germline J gene supplies the remainder. The chain links TRBV7-2 to TRBJ1-4; TRBD1 is a possible D gene (6 bases). This CDR3 has 15 residues. Trimming removed 2 bases at V and 4 bases at J, with 11 bases between. CDR1 is SGHTA and CDR2 is FQGNSA in the germline V gene. CDR3 protein: CASSLLQGLNEKLFF. The DNA read from the CDR3 is TGTGCCAGCAGCTTATTACAGGGCCTTAATGAAAAA.

The CDR3 sequence is CASSLAGGVNTEAFF. Incomplete CDR3 DNA: TGTGCCAGCAGCTTAGCGGGGGGAGTGAACACTGAA. V gene TRBV7-2 combines with J gene TRBJ1-1; perhaps TRBD1 as D (5 bases). The DNA ends 3 residues before the CDR3 does, and the rest of the CDR3 is filled in from the germline J gene. The V gene's germline CDR1 is SGHTA and CDR2 FQGNSA. CDR3 length: 15 amino acids. V gave up 0 bases and J gave up 0 bases, with 8 bases separating them.

With regard to this clone: The read stops 3 residues short of the end of the CDR3; the missing end is completed from the germline J gene. The genes are TRBV7-8 and TRBJ2-3; TRBD2 might be the D (7 bases). CDR1 is SGHVS, CDR2 FQNEAQ, per germline. Trimming left V 5 bases short and J 5 bases short, with 17 bases between. The CDR3 is 15 residues long. The CDR3 is CASSLRGGALDTQYF. The part of the CDR3 DNA that was read is TGTGCCAGCAGCCTGAGAGGGGGGGCGTTAGATACG.

As concerns this clone: The CDR3 is cut off 3 residues early in the read; its end comes from the germline J gene. V usage is TRBV29-1 and J usage is TRBJ1-2, with unresolved D. The CDR3 runs 13 residues. Germline V gene sequence: CDR1 SQVTM, CDR2 ANQGSEA. Trimming removed 4 bases at V and 2 bases at J, with 11 bases between. Partial CDR3 DNA: TGCAGCGTTGTTAGTCAGCGGAACTATGGC. Protein: CSVVSQRNYG. The whole CDR3 sequence is CSVVSQRNYGYTF. Looking up the rest from reference TRBV29-1 and TRBJ1-2 gives the full variable domain: SAVISQKPSRDICQRGTSLTIQCQVDSQVTMMFWYRQQPGQSLTLIATANQGSEATYESGFVIDKFPISRPNLTFSTLTVSNMSPEDSSIYLCSVVSQRNYGYTFGSGTRLTVV.

Turning to this clone: The observed sequence ends 3 residues before the CDR3 terminus, with the missing tail filled in from the germline J gene. The rearrangement links TRBV19 to TRBJ2-1; TRBD2 matches at 11 bases. CDR3 length: 15 residues. V was pared by 5 bases and J by 4 bases, with 4 bases of the junction left unmatched. CDR1 LNHDA and CDR2 SQIVND come from the germline V gene (reference sequence). The sequenced part of the CDR3 DNA is TGTGCCAGTAGTTTCGGGACTAGCGGATACAATGAG. It specifies CASSFGTSGYNE. The whole CDR3 region reads CASSFGTSGYNEQFF.

For this clone: The CDR3 end is not reached by the read, which stops 3 residues before it; the germline J gene fills it in. The V and J genes are TRBV14 and TRBJ1-1; D unclear. The length of the CDR3 is 15 residues. The germline V gene encodes CDR1 SGHDN and CDR2 FVKESK. The V end lost 1 base, the J end lost 3 bases, and 12 bases lay between the germline ends. This chain's CDR3 is CASSQGSPGYTEAFF. The sequenced CDR3 bases are TGTGCCAGCAGCCAAGGCTCCCCAGGTTACACTGAA.

Comments on this clone: Read data end 3 residues before the CDR3 end; the end is taken from the germline J gene. J is TRBJ1-5 and V is TRBV7-2; the D gene is possibly TRBD1 (5 bases). V shed 1 base and J shed 5 bases, with 12 bases lying between them. Germline values: CDR1 SGHTA, CDR2 FQGNSA. The CDR3 totals 15 residues. CDR3 amino acids: CASSLVAGGDQPQHF. The CDR3 bases that were read are TGTGCCAGCAGCTTAGTGGCGGGGGGGGATCAGCCC.

Concerning this clone: The read ends 3 residues before the CDR3 terminus; that terminus is restored from the germline J gene. The rearrangement joins TRBV6-2 or TRBV6-3 to TRBJ2-1; D unclear. CDR3 length: 16 amino acids. Germline CDR1 MNHEY, CDR2 SVGEGT. Trimming took off 0 bases at V and 0 bases at J, with 9 bases between the two ends. The CDR3: CASSYSVTSSYNEQFF. The DNA read from the CDR3 is TGTGCCAGCAGTTACTCGGTAACTTCCTCCTACAATGAG.

As concerns this clone: With the read ending 3 residues before the CDR3 end, the germline J gene is used to fill in that end. V and J are TRBV19 and TRBJ1-2; 8 nucleotides agree with TRBD1. The CDR3 has 14 residues. Germline V gene data show CDR1 as LNHDA and CDR2 as SQIVND (reference sequence). The sequenced CDR3 bases are TGTGCCAGTAGTAAGCCCAGGGGGCTGAGGAGC. The encoded protein is CASSKPRGLRS. The full CDR3 is CASSKPRGLRSYTF.

Regarding this clone: Sequencing ends 3 residues short of the CDR3 end; the germline J gene provides the rest. The genes are TRBV29-1 and TRBJ2-3, with 8 nucleotides matching TRBD1. In germline, CDR1 is SQVTM, CDR2 ANQGSEA. V lost 6 bases and J lost 5; bases outside the gene matches: 7. This CDR3 is built from 13 residues. The DNA read from the CDR3 is TGCAGCGTACCAGGACAGGGTGTAGATACG. As protein: CSVPGQGVDT. The entire CDR3 reads CSVPGQGVDTQYF.

CDR3 sequence reads: CSAKGSGGLAYGYGYTF. CDR3 DNA (partial): TGCAGTGCCAAAGGTTCGGGGGGTTTAGCGTACGGCTATGGC. This chain connects TRBV20-1 to TRBJ1-2, with D perhaps matching TRBD1 (5 bases). Sequencing ends 3 residues short of the CDR3 end; the germline J gene provides the rest. The CDR3 runs to 17 residues. Germline V gene lookup returns CDR1 DFQATT and CDR2 SNEGSKA (reference sequence). Between the trimmed V and J ends, which lost 6 bases and 4 bases, there was a span of 27 bases.

About this clone: The sequenced fragment ends 3 residues before the CDR3 boundary, so the rest is inferred from the germline J gene. This sequence joins TRBV30 and TRBJ1-2; 9 nucleotides align to TRBD1. The V and J ends lost 7 bases and 4 bases, in that order; junction bases with no gene match: 13. Germline CDR1 GTSNPN, CDR2 SVGIG (reference sequence). This CDR3 has 15 residues. The sequenced CDR3 bases are TGTGCCTTTTCTCCGGGACAGGGTGCACTCTATGGC. The encoded protein is CAFSPGQGALYG. The whole CDR3 region reads CAFSPGQGALYGYTF.

As concerns this clone: The read terminates 3 residues ahead of where the CDR3 ends, so the germline J gene completes it. The V call is TRBV19, the J call TRBJ2-3, with 7 bases matching TRBD1. The CDR3 is 17 residues long. The germline V gene has CDR1 LNHDA and CDR2 SQIVND (reference sequence). With 8 bases clipped from V and 3 bases from J, the junction kept 17 bases outside the gene matches. The DNA read from the CDR3 is TGTGCCAGTGCCTTGACAGGGAGTCTTAGAAATACAGATACG. Its protein is CASALTGSLRNTDT. The full-length CDR3 reads as CASALTGSLRNTDTQYF.